These 7 T cell receptor beta chains were all obtained from the same sample, sequenced in a study of CD8 T cells in ankylosing spondylitis. One entry per CDR3 protein, called by TCRdb with MiXCR from the 5' RACE reads. The top ten hold about 3.5% of the sample, which has a few hundred thousand distinct CDR3 sequences, less than 25% seen once. The source material was blood, either unsorted or a sorted T cell fraction (not recorded which). Every receptor here comes from a female donor with ankylosing spondylitis or in good health (not recorded which).

The V call is TRBV10-3, the J call TRBJ2-7; 7 bases map to TRBD2. The CDR3 is 15 residues long. Germline V lookup: CDR1 ENHRY, CDR2 SYGVKD. J lost 2 bases, V lost 4 bases, and 8 bases had no gene match. CDR3 DNA: TGTGCCATCAGTGTGGGGGGGGTCTCTGCCTACGAGCAGTACTTC. Protein: CAISVGGVSAYEQYF.

The CDR3 region is CASSFEDRGYGYTF. The CDR3 DNA follows: TGTGCCAGCAGTTTCGAGGACAGGGGTTATGGCTACACCTTC. The gene calls are TRBV28 and TRBJ1-2; the match to TRBD1 covers 9 bases. The CDR3 totals 14 residues. Germline V gene sequence: CDR1 MDHEN, CDR2 SYDVKM. J gave up 5 bases and V 3 bases, and 4 bases lay outside the gene matches.

This sequence joins TRBV30 and TRBJ2-3; 8 nucleotides line up with TRBD2. The CDR3 covers 15 residues. Germline V gene sequence: CDR1 GTSNPN, CDR2 SVGIG (reference sequence). With 2 bases clipped from V and 2 bases from J, the junction kept 6 bases outside the gene matches. CDR3 residues: CAWSPLAAFTDTQYF. The DNA for the CDR3 is TGTGCCTGGAGTCCACTAGCGGCATTCACAGATACGCAGTATTTT.

This clonotype was found a few times. The CDR3 loop is CSVQGVGETQYF. CDR3 bases: TGCAGCGTCCAGGGCGTCGGAGAGACCCAGTACTTC. V is TRBV29-1 and J is TRBJ2-5; a weak D match, TRBD1 (5 bases). The CDR3 loop spans 12 amino acids. Trimming removed 6 bases from V and 4 bases from J, with 12 bases in between. Germline V lookup: CDR1 SQVTM, CDR2 ANQGSEA.

This clonotype came up a few times. V usage is TRBV20-1 and J usage is TRBJ2-1; TRBD2 matches at 15 bases. This CDR3 is 15 amino acids long. CDR1 and CDR2 (germline): DFQATT, SNEGSKA (reference sequence). V lost 6 bases, J lost 15 bases, and 15 bases stayed unmatched. The CDR3 reads CSAPWGLAGGPTPFF. CDR3 coding DNA: TGCAGTGCGCCCTGGGGACTAGCGGGAGGCCCTACCCCGTTCTTC.

This clonotype has only a few counts. This rearrangement joins TRBV12-3 or TRBV12-4 to TRBJ1-3; D perhaps matches TRBD1 (5 bases). CDR3 length: 14 residues. V was trimmed by 6 bases and J by 0 bases, leaving 9 bases between them. CDR3 in DNA: TGTGCCAGCAGCCGACAGCGCTCTGGAAACACCATATATTTT. This encodes CASSRQRSGNTIYF.

The genes are TRBV21-1 and TRBJ2-3; the tabulated D call, TRBD1, remains unverified against the DNA. TRBV21-1 is reported as a pseudogene. The CDR3 length is 17 residues. The CDR3 region is CASSSFNPRDSTDTQYF. In DNA, the CDR3 is TGTGCCAGCAGCTCCTTCAACCCCCGGGACAGTACAGATACGCAGTATTTT.